The rows below give T cell receptor beta chains drawn from one sample of a study of OX40 agonist ivuxolimab in advanced cancers. Clones were read by immunoSEQ multiplex PCR, and TCRdb kept only the in-frame ones, dropping some. The sample consists of about 80,000 clones, approximately 89% of them appearing once. The specimen comprised CD4+ or CD8+ T cells sorted from blood, sampled in a trial of the OX40 agonist ivuxolimab. These receptors originate from an adult with an advanced solid tumor such as melanoma, head and neck, liver or kidney cancer. CDR3s include the opening cysteine and the closing phenylalanine or tryptophan. The order of the fields is J gene, clone size, V gene, CDR3 protein. Clone sizes are given selectively: once, few, many, or a class where the clone is expanded.

j_call: TRBJ1-5
clone_size: NA
v_call: TRBV19
cdr3_aa: CASTPRWGPAGNQPQHF

j_call: TRBJ1-6
clone_size: NA
v_call: TRBV5-1
cdr3_aa: CASSLALQGSTYNSPLHF

j_call: TRBJ1-5
clone_size: once
v_call: TRBV10-3
cdr3_aa: CAISLQGGNQPQHF

j_call: TRBJ1-5
clone_size: NA
v_call: TRBV19
cdr3_aa: CASKAARRPNQPQHF

j_call: TRBJ2-1
clone_size: once
v_call: TRBV7-3
cdr3_aa: CASSRRLAAHNEQFF

j_call: TRBJ2-1
clone_size: once
v_call: TRBV7-2
cdr3_aa: CASSRQVSSYNEQFF

j_call: TRBJ2-6
clone_size: NA
v_call: TRBV19
cdr3_aa: CASSIPGNSGANVLTF

j_call: TRBJ2-3
clone_size: NA
v_call: TRBV18
cdr3_aa: CASSPGQGITDTQYF

j_call: TRBJ2-7
clone_size: NA
v_call: TRBV15
cdr3_aa: CATSRDPQDRVKYF

j_call: TRBJ2-7
clone_size: NA
v_call: TRBV7-3
cdr3_aa: CASSFSPTSYEQYF

j_call: TRBJ2-3
clone_size: NA
v_call: TRBV7-2
cdr3_aa: CASSLRRQGANTQYF

j_call: TRBJ2-1
clone_size: NA
v_call: TRBV2
cdr3_aa: CASKERRTGLAGEGEQFF

j_call: TRBJ1-4
clone_size: few
v_call: TRBV6-5
cdr3_aa: CASSYSPGASNEKLFF

j_call: TRBJ1-1
clone_size: NA
v_call: TRBV5-1
cdr3_aa: CASKVVGSNEAFF

j_call: TRBJ2-7
clone_size: NA
v_call: TRBV6-6
cdr3_aa: CATLPRGSHEQYF

j_call: TRBJ2-3
clone_size: once
v_call: TRBV27
cdr3_aa: CASSPGASGDTQYF

j_call: TRBJ2-1
clone_size: NA
v_call: TRBV19
cdr3_aa: CASSIAGQAYNEQFF

j_call: TRBJ2-7
clone_size: once
v_call: TRBV5-4
cdr3_aa: CASSLGAYEQYF

j_call: TRBJ2-7
clone_size: NA
v_call: TRBV7-8
cdr3_aa: CASSLLGRLAGYEQYF

j_call: NA
clone_size: NA
v_call: TRBV4-1
cdr3_aa: CASSQDGTARSYEQYF

j_call: TRBJ1-6
clone_size: few
v_call: TRBV30
cdr3_aa: CAWKLGSSYNSPLHF

j_call: TRBJ2-3
clone_size: NA
v_call: TRBV25-1
cdr3_aa: CASSGRGTGTSTDTQYF

j_call: TRBJ2-1
clone_size: NA
v_call: TRBV4-1
cdr3_aa: CASSQLLSGLAGGPRSYNEQFF

j_call: TRBJ1-2
clone_size: NA
v_call: TRBV27
cdr3_aa: CASSLSYLSNYGYTF

j_call: TRBJ2-3
clone_size: NA
v_call: TRBV5-4
cdr3_aa: CASAFRSDHTQYF

j_call: NA
clone_size: NA
v_call: TRBV28
cdr3_aa: CASSLLLGRGEMYEQYF

j_call: TRBJ2-7
clone_size: NA
v_call: TRBV18
cdr3_aa: CASSPGDRVLAEQYF

j_call: TRBJ1-3
clone_size: NA
v_call: TRBV4-3
cdr3_aa: CASSQDLGSGNTIYF

j_call: TRBJ1-3
clone_size: few
v_call: TRBV2
cdr3_aa: CASSESRTDSGNTIYF

j_call: TRBJ2-3
clone_size: NA
v_call: TRBV10-1
cdr3_aa: CASSGKQGTDTQYF

j_call: TRBJ2-5
clone_size: NA
v_call: TRBV25-1
cdr3_aa: CASSSQLQETQYF

j_call: TRBJ1-5
clone_size: once
v_call: TRBV7-9
cdr3_aa: CASSLGAGGAGNQPQHF

j_call: TRBJ2-7
clone_size: NA
v_call: TRBV11-2
cdr3_aa: CASSRGRGKSLYEQYF

j_call: TRBJ2-7
clone_size: NA
v_call: TRBV30
cdr3_aa: CAWDQGSFLYEQYF

j_call: TRBJ2-7
clone_size: NA
v_call: TRBV28
cdr3_aa: CASQPSGSYEQYF

j_call: TRBJ1-2
clone_size: NA
v_call: TRBV30
cdr3_aa: CAWSPQSGGYTF

j_call: TRBJ2-5
clone_size: NA
v_call: TRBV7-3
cdr3_aa: CASSLGQARLETQYF

j_call: TRBJ1-3
clone_size: NA
v_call: TRBV30
cdr3_aa: CAWSKGYTIYF

j_call: TRBJ2-5
clone_size: NA
v_call: TRBV5-4
cdr3_aa: CASSLEETQYF

j_call: TRBJ2-1
clone_size: once
v_call: TRBV11-3
cdr3_aa: CASSSLGGGEQFF

j_call: TRBJ1-1
clone_size: NA
v_call: TRBV7-9
cdr3_aa: CASSLSGFHTEAFF